One and the same sample provided the 11 T cell receptor beta chains below, sequenced in a study of blood T cell repertoires in COVID-19. Assay: immunoSEQ multiplex PCR; the TCRdb copy retains only in-frame clones and omits some. In the table there are some 120,000 clones, about 70% of which are singletons. Sequencing used peripheral blood. The receptor set was obtained from a woman aged 65 to 85 with acute or convalescent COVID-19.

This clone was counted once. The chain uses TRBV9 and TRBJ2-1, with 8 bases aligning to TRBD2. Germline values: CDR1 SGDLS, CDR2 YYNGEE. Trimming took 1 base from V and 5 from J; bases not matched to a gene: 5. This CDR3 region has 15 residues. CDR3 in amino acids: CASSVIAGRHNEQFF. The CDR3 bases are TGTGCCAGCAGCGTAATAGCGGGACGACACAATGAGCAGTTCTTC.

This clone was recorded a few times. CDR3 residues: CASSQQGYTEAFF. CDR3 DNA sequence: TGTGCCAGCAGTCAACAGGGGTATACTGAAGCTTTCTTT. The chain recombines TRBV28 with TRBJ1-1, with TRBD1 matching over 7 bases. The V gene end was trimmed by 5 bases and the J gene end by 5 bases; junction bases not matched to a gene: 5. The germline V gene has CDR1 MDHEN and CDR2 SYDVKM. CDR3 length equals 13 residues. Complete variable domain (other parts from reference TRBV28 and TRBJ1-1): DVKVTQSSRYLVKRTGEKVFLECVQDMDHENMFWYRQDPGLGLRLIYFSYDVKMKEKGDIPEGYSVSREKKERFSLILESASTNQTSMYLCASSQQGYTEAFFGQGTRLTVV.

Remarks on this clone: Compared with germline, one end of the junction differs, possibly owing to a read error. The chain recombines TRBV7-9 with TRBJ2-7, with 10 bases fitting TRBD1. The CDR3 spans 15 residues. Germline V gives CDR1 SEHNR, CDR2 FQNEAQ (reference sequence). CDR3 DNA: TGTGCCAGCACCTTAATTGGACAGGGGGTCTACGAGCAGTACTTC. It codes for CASTLIGQGVYEQYF.

The rearrangement uses TRBV27 and TRBJ2-2; 8 bases are shared with TRBD2. J was trimmed by 2 bases and V by 7 bases; bases with no gene match: 12. The CDR3 spans 17 residues. Germline loops: CDR1 MNHEY, CDR2 SMNVEV (reference sequence). CDR3 sequence: CASTLHGVAGNTGELFF. The CDR3 nucleotides read TGTGCCAGCACCCTGCATGGAGTAGCGGGAAACACCGGGGAGCTGTTTTTT.

The J gene is TRBJ2-7, the V gene TRBV29-1; maybe TRBD2 (6 bases). V was pared by 2 bases and J by 3 bases, with 14 bases between. Germline values: CDR1 SQVTM, CDR2 ANQGSEA. The CDR3 has 14 residues. As DNA, the CDR3 is TGCAGCGTTGAATCCGGGGGAGAAGGCTACGAGCAGTACTTC. Protein sequence: CSVESGGEGYEQYF.

The V gene is TRBV29-1, the J gene TRBJ2-1; 11 nucleotides match TRBD2. Germline V gene data show CDR1 as SQVTM and CDR2 as ANQGSEA. Trimming took 2 bases from V and 7 from J; bases not matched to a gene: 4. The CDR3 contains 14 residues. Here the CDR3 reads CSVEIAGGPNEQFF. CDR3 bases: TGCAGCGTTGAAATAGCGGGGGGGCCAAATGAGCAGTTCTTC.

This chain joins TRBV28 and TRBJ1-2; 11 bases line up with TRBD1. Losses at the gene ends were 3 bases for V and 7 bases for J; bases not matched to a gene: 7. This CDR3 spans 15 amino acids. The germline V gene encodes CDR1 MDHEN and CDR2 SYDVKM. Here the CDR3 reads CASSFASGQGGGYTF. The CDR3, as DNA: TGTGCCAGCAGTTTCGCATCGGGACAGGGGGGTGGCTACACCTTC.

V and J are TRBV9 and TRBJ2-1; 8 bases are shared with TRBD1. The CDR3 contains 13 residues. Trimming took 4 bases from V and 7 from J; bases not matched to a gene: 4. The germline CDR1 and CDR2 sequences are SGDLS and YYNGEE. As DNA, the CDR3 is TGTGCCAGCAGCTCCAGACAGGGGAATGAGCAGTTCTTC. This translates into CASSSRQGNEQFF.

The chain uses TRBV7-9 and TRBJ1-2; 7 bases fit TRBD1. This CDR3 spans 14 amino acids. The V and J ends lost 3 bases and 2 bases, in that order; junction bases with no gene match: 3. CDR1 SEHNR and CDR2 FQNEAQ come from the germline V gene (reference sequence). CDR3 in amino acids: CASSFQTGNYGYTF. DNA for the CDR3: TGTGCCAGCAGCTTTCAGACAGGGAACTATGGCTACACCTTC. Variable domain in full (rest from reference TRBV7-9 and TRBJ1-2): DTGVSQNPRHKITKRGQNVTFRCDPISEHNRLYWYRQTLGQGPEFLTYFQNEAQLEKSRLLSDRFSAERPKGSFSTLEIQRTEQGDSAMYLCASSFQTGNYGYTFGSGTRLTVV.

The gene calls are TRBV19 and TRBJ1-1; D possibly corresponds to TRBD1 (6 bases). CDR3 size: 17 residues. The germline V gene has CDR1 LNHDA and CDR2 SQIVND (reference sequence). Trimming pared 1 base from V and 1 base from J, leaving 16 bases between. CDR3 sequence (DNA): TGTGCCAGTAGTATAGCGGGGAGGGGGGCACGGAACACTGAAGCTTTCTTT. Translating gives CASSIAGRGARNTEAFF. Supplemented by reference TRBV19 and TRBJ1-1, the full variable domain reads DGGITQSPKYLFRKEGQNVTLSCEQNLNHDAMYWYRQDPGQGLRLIYYSQIVNDFQKGDIAEGYSVSREKKESFPLTVTSAQKNPTAFYLCASSIAGRGARNTEAFFGQGTRLTVV.

The CDR3 DNA sequence: TGTGCCAGCAGCGGGGACTTCACCGGGGAGCTGTTTTTT. It translates to CASSGDFTGELFF. The chain couples TRBV9 to TRBJ2-2, with D maybe TRBD2 (6 bases). With 3 bases removed from V and 4 bases from J, the gap between germline ends came to 7 bases. The CDR3 runs to 13 residues. CDR1 is SGDLS and CDR2 is YYNGEE in the germline V gene.